A single sample gave rise to the 3 T cell receptor beta chains below, sequenced in a study of vaccination effects on CD4 cells after COVID-19. Using immunoSEQ multiplex PCR, the repertoire was profiled, and TCRdb retains in-frame clones only, with some absent. In the table there are roughly 45,000 clones, around 80% of which are singletons. Antigen specificity for these receptors is unknown. Antigen-specific CD4+ T cells expanded by the ViraFEST assay with viral peptide pools were then sequenced. Scientists isolated CD4+ T cells after a roughly nine-day culture period ended. No vaccinee had earlier SARS-CoV-2 infection, and nucleocapsid antibodies were negative. The material sequenced was CD4+ T cells from PBMCs cultured with SARS-CoV-2 spike peptides, taken before COVID-19 vaccination. The receptor source for this set is a human donor who received a COVID-19 vaccine.

This clone was picked up one time. The rearrangement links TRBV7-2 to TRBJ1-2; 7 bases agree with TRBD1. The CDR3 runs 15 residues. The V and J ends lost 11 bases and 6 bases, in that order; junction bases with no gene match: 18. CDR1 is SGHTA, CDR2 FQGNSA, per germline. The CDR3 DNA reads as TGTGCCGTCGTTAAGTGGGTCCAGGGGGACGATGGCTACACCTTC. Protein product: CAVVKWVQGDDGYTF.

V gene TRBV9 combines with J gene TRBJ2-2, with 9 positions matching TRBD2. V shed 3 bases, J shed 1 base, and the junction held 7 bases outside the gene matches. The CDR3 spans 17 residues. The V gene's germline CDR1 is SGDLS and CDR2 YYNGEE. Here the CDR3 reads CASSGFRGGENTGELFF. DNA for the CDR3: TGTGCCAGCAGCGGCTTCCGCGGGGGGGAGAACACCGGGGAGCTGTTTTTT.

The rearrangement joins TRBV28 to TRBJ1-4, with 8 bases matching TRBD1. This CDR3 is 15 amino acids long. V gave up 5 bases and J gave up 7 bases; unmatched junction bases: 9. Per the germline V gene, CDR1 is MDHEN and CDR2 is SYDVKM. DNA for the CDR3: TGTGCCAGCAGTGCACCCGGGACAGGTAGTGAAAAACTGTTTTTT. Translation: CASSAPGTGSEKLFF.